This TCR beta chain was found in a study of shared clonotypes between healthy human individuals. V shed 7 bases and J shed 0 bases, with 27 bases lying between them. The length of the CDR3 is 19 residues. CDR1 and CDR2 (germline): WNHNN, SYGVQD (reference sequence). The naive CD8 population came from CD45RO-negative cells selected for CCR7, without terminally differentiated effector memory CD45RA+ cells. Clones were read by immunoSEQ multiplex PCR, and TCRdb kept only the in-frame ones, dropping some. The table records about 2.2 million clones, roughly 91% of them present only once. The sample consisted of naive CD8+ T cells from PBMCs. The J gene is TRBJ1-1, the V gene TRBV10-1, with unresolved D. This TCR was recovered from a man younger than 35 in good health. Some clones in this sample may be carry-over from other donors' samples. CDR3 sequence: CASKNVRVPGRVMNTEAFF. The CDR3 DNA sequence: TGCGCCAGCAAGAACGTACGGGTCCCCGGTCGGGTTATGAACACTGAAGCTTTCTTT.